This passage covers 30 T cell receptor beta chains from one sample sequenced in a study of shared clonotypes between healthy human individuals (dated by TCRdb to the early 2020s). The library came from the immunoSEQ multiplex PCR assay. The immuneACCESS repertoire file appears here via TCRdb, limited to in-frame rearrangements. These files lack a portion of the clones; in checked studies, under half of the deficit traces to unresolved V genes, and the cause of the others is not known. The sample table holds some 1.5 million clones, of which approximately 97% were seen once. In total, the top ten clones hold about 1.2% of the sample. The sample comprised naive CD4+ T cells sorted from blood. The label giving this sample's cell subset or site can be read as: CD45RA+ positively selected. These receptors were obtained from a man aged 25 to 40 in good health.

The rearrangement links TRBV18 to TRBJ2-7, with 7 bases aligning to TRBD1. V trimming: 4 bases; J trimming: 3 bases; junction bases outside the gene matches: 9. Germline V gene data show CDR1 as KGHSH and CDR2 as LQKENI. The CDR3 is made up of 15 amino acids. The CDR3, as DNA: TGTGCCAGCTCACTTTACCGGGACAGACTCTACGAGCAGTACTTC. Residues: CASSLYRDRLYEQYF.

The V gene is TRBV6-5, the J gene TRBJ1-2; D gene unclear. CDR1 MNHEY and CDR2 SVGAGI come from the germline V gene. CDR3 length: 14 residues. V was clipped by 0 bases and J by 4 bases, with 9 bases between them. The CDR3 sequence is CASSYSAATYGYTF. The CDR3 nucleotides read TGTGCCAGCAGTTACTCGGCAGCTACCTATGGCTACACCTTC.

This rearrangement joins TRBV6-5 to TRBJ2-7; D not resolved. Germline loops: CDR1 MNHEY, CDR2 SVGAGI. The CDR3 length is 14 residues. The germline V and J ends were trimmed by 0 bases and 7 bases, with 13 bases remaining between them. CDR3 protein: CASSYSRDIGEQYF. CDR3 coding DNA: TGTGCCAGCAGTTACTCTAGAGACATCGGAGAGCAGTACTTC.

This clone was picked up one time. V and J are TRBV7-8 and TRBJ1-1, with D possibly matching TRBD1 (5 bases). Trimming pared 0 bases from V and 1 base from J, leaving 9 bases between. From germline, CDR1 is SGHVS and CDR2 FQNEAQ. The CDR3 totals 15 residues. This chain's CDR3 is CASSLAGRTNTEAFF. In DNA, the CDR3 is TGTGCCAGCAGCTTAGCGGGACGGACGAACACTGAAGCTTTCTTT. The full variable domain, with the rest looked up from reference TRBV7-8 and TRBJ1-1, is GAGVSQSPRYKVAKRGQDVALRCDPISGHVSLFWYQQALGQGPEFLTYFQNEAQLDKSGLPSDRFFAERPEGSVSTLKIQRTQQEDSAVYLCASSLAGRTNTEAFFGQGTRLTVV.

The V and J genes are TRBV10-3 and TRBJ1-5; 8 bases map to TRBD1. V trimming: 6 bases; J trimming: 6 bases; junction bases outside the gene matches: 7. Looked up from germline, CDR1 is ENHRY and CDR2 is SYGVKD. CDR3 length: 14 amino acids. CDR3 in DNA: TGTGCCATCAGCTCCGGACAGGGACCTCAGCCCCAGCATTTT. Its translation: CAISSGQGPQPQHF.

The CDR3: CATRLAGRADTQYF. CDR3 bases: TGTGCCACCAGACTAGCGGGAAGGGCAGATACGCAGTATTTT. The chain recombines TRBV5-6 with TRBJ2-3; 11 bases line up with TRBD2. The CDR3 extends over 14 amino acids. The V gene's germline CDR1 is SGHDT and CDR2 YYEEEE. J was trimmed by 4 bases and V by 9 bases; bases with no gene match: 7.

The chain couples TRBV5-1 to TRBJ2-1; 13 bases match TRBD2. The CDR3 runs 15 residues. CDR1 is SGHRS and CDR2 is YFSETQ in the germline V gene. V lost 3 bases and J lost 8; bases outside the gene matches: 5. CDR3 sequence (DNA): TGCGCCAGCAGCTCCGGACTAGCGGGAGTACATGAGCAGTTCTTC. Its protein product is CASSSGLAGVHEQFF.

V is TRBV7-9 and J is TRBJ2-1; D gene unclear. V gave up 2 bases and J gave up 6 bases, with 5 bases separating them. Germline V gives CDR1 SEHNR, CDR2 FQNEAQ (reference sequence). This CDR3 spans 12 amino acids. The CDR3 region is CASSLMPNEQFF. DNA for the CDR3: TGTGCCAGCAGCTTAATGCCCAATGAGCAGTTCTTC.

The CDR3: CASSPRSHRGQEQFF. The CDR3 DNA is TGTGCCAGCAGCCCTAGGTCCCACAGGGGGCAAGAGCAGTTCTTC. V is TRBV7-2 and J is TRBJ2-1; 9 nucleotides line up with TRBD1. The CDR3 is 15 amino acids. Per the germline V gene, CDR1 is SGHTA and CDR2 is FQGNSA. Trimming cost V 5 bases and J 10 bases; bases outside gene matches: 12.

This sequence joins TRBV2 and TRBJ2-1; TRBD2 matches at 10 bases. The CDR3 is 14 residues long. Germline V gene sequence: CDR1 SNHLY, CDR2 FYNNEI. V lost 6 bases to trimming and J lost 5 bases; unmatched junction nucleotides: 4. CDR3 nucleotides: TGTGCCAGCAGGGAGCGGGAGGGCCACAATGAGCAGTTCTTC. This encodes CASREREGHNEQFF.

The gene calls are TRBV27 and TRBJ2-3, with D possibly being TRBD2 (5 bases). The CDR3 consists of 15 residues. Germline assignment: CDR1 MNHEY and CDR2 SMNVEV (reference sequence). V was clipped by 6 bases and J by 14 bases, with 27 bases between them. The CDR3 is CASSPAPFAERSAYF. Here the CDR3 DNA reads TGTGCCAGCAGCCCTGCCCCCTTCGCGGAGCGGAGCGCGTATTTT.

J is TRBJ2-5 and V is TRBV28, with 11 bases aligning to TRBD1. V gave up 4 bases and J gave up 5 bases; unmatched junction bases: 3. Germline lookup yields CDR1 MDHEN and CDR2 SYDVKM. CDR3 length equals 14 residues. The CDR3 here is CASSWTGGGETQYF. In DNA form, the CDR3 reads TGTGCCAGCAGTTGGACAGGGGGCGGGGAGACCCAGTACTTC. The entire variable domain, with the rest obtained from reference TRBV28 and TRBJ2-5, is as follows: DVKVTQSSRYLVKRTGEKVFLECVQDMDHENMFWYRQDPGLGLRLIYFSYDVKMKEKGDIPEGYSVSREKKERFSLILESASTNQTSMYLCASSWTGGGETQYFGPGTRLLVL.

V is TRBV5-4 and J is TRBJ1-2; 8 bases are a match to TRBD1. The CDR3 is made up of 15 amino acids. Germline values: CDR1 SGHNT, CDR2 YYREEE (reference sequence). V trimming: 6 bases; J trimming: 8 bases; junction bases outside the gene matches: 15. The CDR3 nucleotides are TGTGCCAGCATCACCCGAGGACAGGGCAGGGAGGGCTACACCTTC. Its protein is CASITRGQGREGYTF.

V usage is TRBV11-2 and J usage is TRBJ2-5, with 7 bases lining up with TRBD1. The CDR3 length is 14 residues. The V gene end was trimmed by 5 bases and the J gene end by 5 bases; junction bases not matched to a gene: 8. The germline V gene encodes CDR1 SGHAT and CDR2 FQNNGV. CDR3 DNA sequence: TGTGCCAGCAGCCCGACAGGGTCAGGGGAGACCCAGTACTTC. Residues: CASSPTGSGETQYF.

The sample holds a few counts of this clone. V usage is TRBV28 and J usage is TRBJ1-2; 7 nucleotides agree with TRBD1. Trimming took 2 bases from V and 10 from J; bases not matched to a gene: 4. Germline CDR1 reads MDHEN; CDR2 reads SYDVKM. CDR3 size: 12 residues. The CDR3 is CASSLRDRDYTF. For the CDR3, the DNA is TGTGCCAGCAGTTTACGAGACAGGGACTACACCTTC.

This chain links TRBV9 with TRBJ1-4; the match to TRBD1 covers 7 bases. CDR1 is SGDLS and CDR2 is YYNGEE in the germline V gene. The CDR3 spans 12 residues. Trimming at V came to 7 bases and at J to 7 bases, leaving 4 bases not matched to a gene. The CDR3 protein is CASGTASEKLFF. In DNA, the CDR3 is TGTGCCAGCGGGACAGCTAGTGAAAAACTGTTTTTT.

This chain's CDR3 is CASSVDRRSNQPQHF. As DNA, the CDR3 is TGTGCCAGCAGTGTCGACAGGAGGAGCAATCAGCCCCAGCATTTT. The V gene is TRBV2, the J gene TRBJ1-5; D perhaps matches TRBD1 (6 bases). The V end was cut by 4 bases, the J end by 1 base, with 11 bases between. The germline CDR1 and CDR2 sequences are SNHLY and FYNNEI. The CDR3 extends over 15 amino acids.

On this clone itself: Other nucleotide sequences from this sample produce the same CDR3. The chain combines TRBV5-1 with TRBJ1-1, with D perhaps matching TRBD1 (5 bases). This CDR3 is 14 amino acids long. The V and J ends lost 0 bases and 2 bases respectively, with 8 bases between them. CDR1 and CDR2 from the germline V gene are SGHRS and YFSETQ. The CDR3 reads CASSLAGGNTEAFF. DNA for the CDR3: TGCGCCAGCAGCTTGGCCGGGGGAAACACTGAAGCTTTCTTT. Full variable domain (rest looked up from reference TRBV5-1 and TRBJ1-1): KAGVTQTPRYLIKTRGQQVTLSCSPISGHRSVSWYQQTPGQGLQFLFEYFSETQRNKGNFPGRFSGRQFSNSRSEMNVSTLELGDSALYLCASSLAGGNTEAFFGQGTRLTVV.

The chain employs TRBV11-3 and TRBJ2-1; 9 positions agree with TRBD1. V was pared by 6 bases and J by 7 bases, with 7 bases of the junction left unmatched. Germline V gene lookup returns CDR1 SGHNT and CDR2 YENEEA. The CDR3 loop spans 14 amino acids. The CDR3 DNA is TGTGCCAGCAGTCAAGACAGGGGGACAAATGAGCAGTTCTTC. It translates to CASSQDRGTNEQFF.

DNA of the CDR3: TGTGCCAGCAGCTTAGGGGGACAGGGGTTGAACGAGCAGTACTTC. Translated: CASSLGGQGLNEQYF. V gene TRBV7-9 combines with J gene TRBJ2-7, with TRBD1 matching over 10 bases. Trimming took 1 base from V and 5 from J; bases not matched to a gene: 5. The CDR3 loop spans 15 amino acids. CDR1 is SEHNR and CDR2 is FQNEAQ in the germline V gene (reference sequence).

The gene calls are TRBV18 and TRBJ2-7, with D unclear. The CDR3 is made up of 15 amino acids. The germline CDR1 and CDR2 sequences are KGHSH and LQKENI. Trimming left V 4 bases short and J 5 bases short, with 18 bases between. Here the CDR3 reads CASSRQGPPLDEQYF. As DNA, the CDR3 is TGTGCCAGCTCACGGCAAGGACCACCCCTGGACGAGCAGTACTTC.

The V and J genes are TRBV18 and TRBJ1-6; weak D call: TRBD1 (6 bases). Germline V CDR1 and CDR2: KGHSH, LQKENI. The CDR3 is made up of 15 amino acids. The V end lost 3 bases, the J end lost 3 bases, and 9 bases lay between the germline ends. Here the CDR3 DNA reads TGTGCCAGCTCACCCACAGGGAACTATAATTCACCCCTCCACTTT. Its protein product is CASSPTGNYNSPLHF.

CDR3 region: CASRNPRKQVANYGYTF. In DNA, the CDR3 is TGTGCCAGCAGAAATCCCCGAAAACAGGTTGCTAACTATGGCTACACCTTC. The chain couples TRBV2 to TRBJ1-2; possible D gene TRBD1, 5 bases. V was trimmed by 6 bases and J by 0 bases, leaving 20 bases between them. CDR1 and CDR2 from the germline V gene are SNHLY and FYNNEI. The CDR3 extends over 17 amino acids.

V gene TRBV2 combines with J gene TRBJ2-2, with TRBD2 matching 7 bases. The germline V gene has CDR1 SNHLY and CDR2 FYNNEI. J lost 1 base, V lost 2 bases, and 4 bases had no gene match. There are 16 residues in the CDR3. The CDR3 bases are TGTGCCAGCAGTGAATACAGCGGGGTGAACACCGGGGAGCTGTTTTTT. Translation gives CASSEYSGVNTGELFF.

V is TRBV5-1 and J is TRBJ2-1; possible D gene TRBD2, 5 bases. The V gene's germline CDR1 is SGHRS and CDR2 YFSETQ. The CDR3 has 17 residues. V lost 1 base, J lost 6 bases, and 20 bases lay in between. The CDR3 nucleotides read TGCGCCAGCAGCTTGCCGGGCGGGCAGCTCCTTCTCAATGAGCAGTTCTTC. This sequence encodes CASSLPGGQLLLNEQFF.

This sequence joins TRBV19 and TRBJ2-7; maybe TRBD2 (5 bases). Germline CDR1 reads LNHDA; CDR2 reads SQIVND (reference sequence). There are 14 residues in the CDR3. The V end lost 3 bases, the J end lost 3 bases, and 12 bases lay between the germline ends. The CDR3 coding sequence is TGTGCCAGTAGTATCTCTAGCATTGACTACGAGCAGTACTTC. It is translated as CASSISSIDYEQYF.

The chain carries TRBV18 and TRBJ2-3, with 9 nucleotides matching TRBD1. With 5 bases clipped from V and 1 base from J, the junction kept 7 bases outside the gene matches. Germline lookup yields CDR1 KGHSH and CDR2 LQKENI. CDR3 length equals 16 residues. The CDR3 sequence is CASSYTGGEGTDTQYF. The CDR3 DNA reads TGTGCCAGCTCATATACAGGGGGCGAGGGCACAGATACGCAGTATTTT.

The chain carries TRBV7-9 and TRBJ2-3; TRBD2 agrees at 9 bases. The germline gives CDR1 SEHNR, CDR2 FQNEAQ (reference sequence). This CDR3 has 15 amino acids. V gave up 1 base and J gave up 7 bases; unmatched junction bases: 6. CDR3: CASSLDVAGVHTQYF. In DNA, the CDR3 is TGTGCCAGCAGCTTAGATGTAGCGGGAGTCCATACGCAGTATTTT.

CDR3 sequence: CASSQDNPHEQFF. CDR3 nucleotides: TGTGCCAGCAGCCAAGATAATCCCCATGAGCAGTTCTTC. V usage is TRBV4-2 and J usage is TRBJ2-1; D is undetermined. Germline-derived CDR1 and CDR2 are LGHNA and YNFKEQ. Trimming took 0 bases from V and 8 from J, leaving 8 bases between them. CDR3 size: 13 residues.

The chain's CDR3 is CASRGRAGGTHPDYNEQFF. DNA of the CDR3: TGTGCCAGCAGGGGGAGGGCGGGGGGCACCCACCCAGACTACAATGAGCAGTTCTTC. This chain uses TRBV5-4 with TRBJ2-1; 8 bases agree with TRBD2. The CDR3 runs to 19 residues. CDR1 is SGHNT, CDR2 YYREEE, per germline (reference sequence). The junction had 19 bases not matched to a gene; V was cut back by 5 bases and J by 3 bases.